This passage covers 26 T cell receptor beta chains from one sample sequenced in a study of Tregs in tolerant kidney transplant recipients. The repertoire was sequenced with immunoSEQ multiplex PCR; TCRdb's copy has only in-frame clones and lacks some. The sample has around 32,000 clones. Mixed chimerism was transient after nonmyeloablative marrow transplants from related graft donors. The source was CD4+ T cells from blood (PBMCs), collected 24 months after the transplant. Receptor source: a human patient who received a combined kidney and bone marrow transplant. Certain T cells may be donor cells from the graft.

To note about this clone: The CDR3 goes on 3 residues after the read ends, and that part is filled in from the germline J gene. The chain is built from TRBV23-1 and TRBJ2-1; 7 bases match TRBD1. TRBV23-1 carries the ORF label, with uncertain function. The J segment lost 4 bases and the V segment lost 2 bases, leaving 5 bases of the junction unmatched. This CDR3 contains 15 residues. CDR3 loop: CASSQRQGEYNEQFF. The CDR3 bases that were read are TGCGCCAGCAGTCAAAGGCAGGGGGAGTACAATGAG.

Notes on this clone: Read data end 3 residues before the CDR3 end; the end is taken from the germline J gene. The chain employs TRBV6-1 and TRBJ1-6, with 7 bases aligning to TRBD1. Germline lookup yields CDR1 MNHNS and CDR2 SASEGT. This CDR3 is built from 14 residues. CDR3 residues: CASSAGQTVGPLHF. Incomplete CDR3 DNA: TGTGCCAGCAGTGCGGGACAGACGGTTGGCCCC.

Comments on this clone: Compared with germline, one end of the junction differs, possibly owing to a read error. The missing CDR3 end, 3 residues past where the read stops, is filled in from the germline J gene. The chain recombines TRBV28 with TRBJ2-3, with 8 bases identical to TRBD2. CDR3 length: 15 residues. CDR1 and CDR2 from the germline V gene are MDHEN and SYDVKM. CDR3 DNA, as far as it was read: TGTGCCAGCACCCCCGAAAGCGGGAGCAAAGATACG. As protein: CASTPESGSKDT. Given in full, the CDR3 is CASTPESGSKDTQYF.

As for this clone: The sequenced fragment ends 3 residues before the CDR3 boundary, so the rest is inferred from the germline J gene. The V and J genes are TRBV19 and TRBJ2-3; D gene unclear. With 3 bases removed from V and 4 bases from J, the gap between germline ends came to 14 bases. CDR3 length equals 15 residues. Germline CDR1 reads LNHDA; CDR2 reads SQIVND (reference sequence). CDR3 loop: CASSIRRGEADTQYF. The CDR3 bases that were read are TGTGCCAGTAGTATTCGTCGAGGTGAGGCAGATACG.

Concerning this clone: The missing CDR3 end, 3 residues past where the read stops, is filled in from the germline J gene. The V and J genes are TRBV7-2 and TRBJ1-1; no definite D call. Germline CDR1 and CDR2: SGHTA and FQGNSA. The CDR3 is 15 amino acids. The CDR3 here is CASSNLRQANFQAFF. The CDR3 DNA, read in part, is TGTGCCAGCAGCAACCTAAGGCAGGCCAATTTCCAA.

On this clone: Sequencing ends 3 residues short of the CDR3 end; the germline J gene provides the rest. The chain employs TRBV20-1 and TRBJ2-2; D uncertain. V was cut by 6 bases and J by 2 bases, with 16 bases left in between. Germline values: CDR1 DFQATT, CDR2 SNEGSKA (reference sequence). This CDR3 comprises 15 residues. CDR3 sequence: CSAVNRRRNTGELFF. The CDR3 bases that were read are TGCAGTGCAGTAAACAGACGGAGAAACACCGGGGAG.

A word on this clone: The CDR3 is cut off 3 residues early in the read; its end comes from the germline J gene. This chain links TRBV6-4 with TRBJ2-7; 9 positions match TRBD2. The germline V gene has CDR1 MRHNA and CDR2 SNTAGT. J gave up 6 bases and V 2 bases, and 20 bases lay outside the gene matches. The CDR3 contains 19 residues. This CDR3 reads CASSDTYKAFSGSRCEQYF. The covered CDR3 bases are TGTGCCAGCAGTGACACCTATAAGGCCTTTAGCGGGAGCCGCTGCGAG.

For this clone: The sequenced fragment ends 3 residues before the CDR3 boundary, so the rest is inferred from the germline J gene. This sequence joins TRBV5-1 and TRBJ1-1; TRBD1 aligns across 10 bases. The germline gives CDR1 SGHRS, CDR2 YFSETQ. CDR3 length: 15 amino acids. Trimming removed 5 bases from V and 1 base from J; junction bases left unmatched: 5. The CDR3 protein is CASRDRQGANTEAFF. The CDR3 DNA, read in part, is TGCGCCAGCAGAGACAGACAGGGGGCGAACACTGAA.

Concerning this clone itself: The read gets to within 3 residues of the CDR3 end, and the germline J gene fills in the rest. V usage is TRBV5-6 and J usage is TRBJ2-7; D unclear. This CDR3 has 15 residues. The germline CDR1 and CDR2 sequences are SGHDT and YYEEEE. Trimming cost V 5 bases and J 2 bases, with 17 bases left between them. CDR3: CASSSTALRTYEQYF. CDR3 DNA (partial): TGTGCCAGCAGTTCAACTGCTTTAAGAACCTACGAG.

The DNA read from the CDR3 is TGTGCCAGCAGCTTGGGGCCCCACACAGATACG. Amino acids: CASSLGPHTDT. The entire CDR3 reads CASSLGPHTDTQYF. The V gene is TRBV5-4, the J gene TRBJ2-3; D unclear. The read comes to an end 3 residues before the CDR3 does, leaving the germline J gene to fill in the end. The V and J ends lost 0 bases and 2 bases respectively, with 7 bases between them. The CDR3 extends over 14 amino acids. CDR1 is SGHNT, CDR2 YYREEE, per germline (reference sequence).

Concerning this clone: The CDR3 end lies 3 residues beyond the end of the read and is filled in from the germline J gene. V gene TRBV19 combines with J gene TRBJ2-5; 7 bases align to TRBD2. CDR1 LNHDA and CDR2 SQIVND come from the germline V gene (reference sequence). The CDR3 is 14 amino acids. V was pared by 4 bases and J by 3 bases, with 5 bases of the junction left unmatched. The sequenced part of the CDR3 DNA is TGTGCCAGTAGTAGGGGGGGTATTGAAGAGACC. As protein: CASSRGGIEET. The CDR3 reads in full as CASSRGGIEETQYF.

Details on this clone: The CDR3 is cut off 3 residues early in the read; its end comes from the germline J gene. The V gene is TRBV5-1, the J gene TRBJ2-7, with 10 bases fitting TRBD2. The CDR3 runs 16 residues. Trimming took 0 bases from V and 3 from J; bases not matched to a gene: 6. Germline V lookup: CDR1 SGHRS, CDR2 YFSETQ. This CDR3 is CASSLVASGSLYEQYF. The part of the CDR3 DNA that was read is TGCGCCAGCAGCTTGGTCGCTAGCGGGAGTCTCTACGAG. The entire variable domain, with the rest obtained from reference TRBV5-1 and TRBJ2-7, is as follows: KAGVTQTPRYLIKTRGQQVTLSCSPISGHRSVSWYQQTPGQGLQFLFEYFSETQRNKGNFPGRFSGRQFSNSRSEMNVSTLELGDSALYLCASSLVASGSLYEQYFGPGTRLTVT.

CDR3 in amino acids: CASSWGLRNSPLHF. The covered CDR3 bases are TGCGCCAGCAGCTGGGGCCTCCGTAATTCACCC. The J gene is TRBJ1-6, the V gene TRBV5-1; D is perhaps TRBD1 (5 bases). The read terminates 3 residues ahead of where the CDR3 ends, so the germline J gene completes it. The germline CDR1 and CDR2 sequences are SGHRS and YFSETQ. The length of the CDR3 is 14 residues. With 3 bases removed from V and 6 bases from J, the gap between germline ends came to 10 bases.

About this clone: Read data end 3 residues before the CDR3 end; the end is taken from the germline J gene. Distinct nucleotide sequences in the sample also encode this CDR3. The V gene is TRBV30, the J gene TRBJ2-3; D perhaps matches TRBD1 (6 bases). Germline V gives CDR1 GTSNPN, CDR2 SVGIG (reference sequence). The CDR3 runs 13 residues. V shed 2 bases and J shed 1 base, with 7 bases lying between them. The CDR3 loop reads CAWSRQGTDTQYF. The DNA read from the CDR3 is TGTGCCTGGAGTCGACAGGGCACAGATACG.

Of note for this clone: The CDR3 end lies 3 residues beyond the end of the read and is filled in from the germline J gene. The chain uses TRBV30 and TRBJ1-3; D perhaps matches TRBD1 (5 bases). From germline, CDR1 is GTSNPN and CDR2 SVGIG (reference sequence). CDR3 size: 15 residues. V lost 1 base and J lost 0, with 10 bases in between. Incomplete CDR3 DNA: TGTGCCTGGAGTGGAGGGGCAGCCTCTGGAAACACC. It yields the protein CAWSGGAASGNT. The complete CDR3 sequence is CAWSGGAASGNTIYF.

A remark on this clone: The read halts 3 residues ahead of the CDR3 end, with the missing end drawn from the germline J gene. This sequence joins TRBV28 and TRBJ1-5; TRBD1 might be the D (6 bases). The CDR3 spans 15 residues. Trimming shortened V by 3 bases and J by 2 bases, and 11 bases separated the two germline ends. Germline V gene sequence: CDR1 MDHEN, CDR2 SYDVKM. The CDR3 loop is CASSFGGLGNQPQHF. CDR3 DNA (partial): TGTGCCAGCAGTTTCGGGGGGCTTGGCAATCAGCCC.

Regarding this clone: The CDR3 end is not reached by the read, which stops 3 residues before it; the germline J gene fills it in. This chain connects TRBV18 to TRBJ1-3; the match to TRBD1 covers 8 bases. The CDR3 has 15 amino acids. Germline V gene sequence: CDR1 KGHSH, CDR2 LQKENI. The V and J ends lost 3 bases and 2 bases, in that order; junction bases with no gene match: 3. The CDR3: CASSPSDRAGNTIYF. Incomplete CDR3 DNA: TGTGCCAGCTCACCCTCGGACAGGGCTGGAAACACC.

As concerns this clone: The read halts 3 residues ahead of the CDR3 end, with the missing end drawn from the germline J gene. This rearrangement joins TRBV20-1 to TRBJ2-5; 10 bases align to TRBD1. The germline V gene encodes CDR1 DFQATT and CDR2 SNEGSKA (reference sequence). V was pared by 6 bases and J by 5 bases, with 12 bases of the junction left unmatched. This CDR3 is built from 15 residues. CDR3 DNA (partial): TGCAGTGCCAGCCCCGACAGGGGGCAGGGTGAGACC. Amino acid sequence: CSASPDRGQGET. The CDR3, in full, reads CSASPDRGQGETQYF.

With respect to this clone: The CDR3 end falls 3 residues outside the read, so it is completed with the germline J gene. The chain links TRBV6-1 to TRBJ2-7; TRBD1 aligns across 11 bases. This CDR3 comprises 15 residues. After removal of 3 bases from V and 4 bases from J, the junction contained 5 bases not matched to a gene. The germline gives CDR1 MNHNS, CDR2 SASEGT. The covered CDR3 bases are TGTGCCAGCAGTGAGGGGACAGGGGGGTGGTACGAG. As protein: CASSEGTGGWYE. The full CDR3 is CASSEGTGGWYEQYF.

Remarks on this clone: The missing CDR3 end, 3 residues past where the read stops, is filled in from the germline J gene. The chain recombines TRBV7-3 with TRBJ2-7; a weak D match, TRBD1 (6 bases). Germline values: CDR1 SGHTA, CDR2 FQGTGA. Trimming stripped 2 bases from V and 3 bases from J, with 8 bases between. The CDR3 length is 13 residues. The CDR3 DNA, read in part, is TGTGCCAGCAGCTTAGGCAGGGGCTACGAG. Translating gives CASSLGRGYE. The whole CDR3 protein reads CASSLGRGYEQYF.

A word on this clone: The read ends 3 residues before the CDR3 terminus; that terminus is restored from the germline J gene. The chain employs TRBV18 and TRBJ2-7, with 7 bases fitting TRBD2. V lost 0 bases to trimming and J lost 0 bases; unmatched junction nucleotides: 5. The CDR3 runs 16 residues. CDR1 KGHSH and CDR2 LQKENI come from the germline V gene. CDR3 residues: CASSPPSLAVSYEQYF. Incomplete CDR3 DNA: TGTGCCAGCTCACCACCTAGCCTAGCGGTCTCCTACGAG.

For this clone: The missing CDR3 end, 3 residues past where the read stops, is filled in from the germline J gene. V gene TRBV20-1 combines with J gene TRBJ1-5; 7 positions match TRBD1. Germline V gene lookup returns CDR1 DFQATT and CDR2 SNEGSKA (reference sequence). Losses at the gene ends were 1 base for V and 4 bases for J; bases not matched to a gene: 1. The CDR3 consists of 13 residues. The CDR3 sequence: CSARGQGNQPQHF. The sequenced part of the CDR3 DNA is TGCAGTGCTAGAGGACAGGGTAATCAGCCC.

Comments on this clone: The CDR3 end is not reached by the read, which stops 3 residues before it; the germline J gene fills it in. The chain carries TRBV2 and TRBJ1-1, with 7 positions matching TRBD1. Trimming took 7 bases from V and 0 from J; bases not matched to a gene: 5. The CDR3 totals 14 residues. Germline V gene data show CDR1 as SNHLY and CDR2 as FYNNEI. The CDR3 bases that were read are TGTGCCAGCATGCCGGGACAGATGAACACTGAA. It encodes CASMPGQMNTE. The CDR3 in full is CASMPGQMNTEAFF.

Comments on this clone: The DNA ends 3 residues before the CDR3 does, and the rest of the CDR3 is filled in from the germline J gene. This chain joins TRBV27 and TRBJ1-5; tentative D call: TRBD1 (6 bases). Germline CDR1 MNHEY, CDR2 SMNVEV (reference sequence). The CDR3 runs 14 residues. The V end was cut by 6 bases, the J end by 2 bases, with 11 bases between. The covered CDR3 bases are TGTGCCAGCAGGCCCAGGGGTGGCAATCAGCCC. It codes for CASRPRGGNQP. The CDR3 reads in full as CASRPRGGNQPQHF.

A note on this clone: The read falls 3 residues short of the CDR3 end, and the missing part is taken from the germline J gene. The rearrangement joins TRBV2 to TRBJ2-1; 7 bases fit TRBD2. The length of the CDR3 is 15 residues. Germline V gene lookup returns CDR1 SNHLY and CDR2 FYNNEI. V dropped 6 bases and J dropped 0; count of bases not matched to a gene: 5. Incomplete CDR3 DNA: TGTGCCAGCAGGATAGCGGGCCTCTCCTACAATGAG. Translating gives CASRIAGLSYNE. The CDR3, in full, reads CASRIAGLSYNEQFF.

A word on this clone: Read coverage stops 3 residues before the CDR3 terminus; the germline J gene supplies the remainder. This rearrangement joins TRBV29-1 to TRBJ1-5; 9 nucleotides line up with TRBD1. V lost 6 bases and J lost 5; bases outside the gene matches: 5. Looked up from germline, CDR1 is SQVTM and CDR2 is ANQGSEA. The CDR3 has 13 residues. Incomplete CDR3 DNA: TGCAGCGTGGGACAGGGCAGAGATCAGCCC. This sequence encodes CSVGQGRDQP. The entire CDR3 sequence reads CSVGQGRDQPQHF.